This TCR beta chain stems from a study of Ad26.COV2.S vaccination and SARS-CoV-2 variants. Assay used: immunoSEQ multiplex PCR; TCRdb lists only in-frame clones, some missing. There are hundreds of thousands of clones in the sample; around 90% occur only once, and around 3.6% lies in the top ten. This CDR3 contains 14 residues. Unmatched junction bases numbered 8, after V lost 6 bases and J lost 9 bases. Germline lookup yields CDR1 LGHDT and CDR2 YNNKEL (reference sequence). Treatment described: some 19 received Ad26.COV2.S at low or high dose, single or two shots; several received placebo; per-sample allocation not given. Specimens were obtained on day 63 following the first vaccine or placebo injection.

The input for sequencing was peripheral blood, taken in a trial of Ad26.COV2.S vaccine versus placebo. This receptor was taken from a person aged 18 to 59 who received the Ad26.COV2.S COVID-19 vaccine or a placebo. V usage is TRBV3-1 (or the pseudogene TRBV3-2) and J usage is TRBJ1-6; 7 bases are a match to TRBD1. CDR3 amino acids: CASSLDREVSPLHF. In nucleotides, the CDR3 is TGTGCCAGCAGTCTTGACAGGGAAGTTTCACCCCTCCACTTT.